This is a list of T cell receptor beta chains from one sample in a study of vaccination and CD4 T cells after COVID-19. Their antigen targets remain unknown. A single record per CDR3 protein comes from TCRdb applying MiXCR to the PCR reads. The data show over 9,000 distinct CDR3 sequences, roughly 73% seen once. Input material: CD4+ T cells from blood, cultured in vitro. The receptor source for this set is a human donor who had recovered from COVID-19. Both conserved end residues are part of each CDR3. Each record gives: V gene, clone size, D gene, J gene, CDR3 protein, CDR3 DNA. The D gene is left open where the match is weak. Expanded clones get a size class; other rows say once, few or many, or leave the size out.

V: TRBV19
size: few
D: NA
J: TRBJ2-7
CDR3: CASSISRIDEQYF
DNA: TGTGCCAGTAGTATTTCGCGCATCGACGAGCAGTACTTC

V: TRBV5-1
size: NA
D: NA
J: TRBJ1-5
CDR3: CASSLGGSGNQPQHF
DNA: TGCGCCAGCAGCTTGGGAGGGTCGGGCAATCAGCCCCAGCATTTT

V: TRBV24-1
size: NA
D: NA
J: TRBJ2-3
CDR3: CATSRGDGRTDTQYF
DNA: TGTGCCACCAGTAGGGGAGATGGGCGGACAGATACGCAGTATTTT

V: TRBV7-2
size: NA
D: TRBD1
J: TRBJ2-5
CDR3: CASSLDSGGAGTQYF
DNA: TGTGCCAGCAGCTTGGACTCAGGGGGCGCTGGGACCCAGTACTTC

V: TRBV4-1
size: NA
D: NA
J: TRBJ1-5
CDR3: CASSQGPRTKGKDQPQHF
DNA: TGCGCCAGCAGCCAGGGACCCAGGACGAAGGGGAAGGATCAGCCCCAGCATTTT

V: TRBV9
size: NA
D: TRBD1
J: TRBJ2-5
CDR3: CASSVTRQGARETQYF
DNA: TGTGCCAGCAGCGTCACTAGACAGGGGGCGAGAGAGACCCAGTACTTC

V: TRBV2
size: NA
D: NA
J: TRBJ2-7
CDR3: CSTFLASYEQYF
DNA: TGTTCAACGTTTCTAGCATCCTACGAGCAGTACTTC

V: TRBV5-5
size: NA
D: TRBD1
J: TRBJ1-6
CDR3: CASSRRTGTNSPLHF
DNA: TGTGCCAGCAGCCGCAGGACAGGAACAAATTCACCCCTCCACTTT

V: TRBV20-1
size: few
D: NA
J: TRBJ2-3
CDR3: CSARDRVRGTSTDTQYF
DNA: TGCAGTGCTAGAGATCGAGTCAGGGGAACTAGCACAGATACGCAGTATTTT

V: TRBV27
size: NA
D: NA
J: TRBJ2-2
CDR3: CASKGWGNTGELFF
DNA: TGTGCCAGTAAGGGGTGGGGGAACACCGGGGAGCTGTTTTTT

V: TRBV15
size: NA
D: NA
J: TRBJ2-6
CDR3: CATSRVGLSGANVLTF
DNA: TGTGCCACCAGCAGAGTGGGCCTCTCTGGGGCCAACGTCCTGACTTTC

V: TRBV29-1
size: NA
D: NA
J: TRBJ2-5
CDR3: CSVEGGGGRETQYF
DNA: TGCAGCGTTGAAGGCGGGGGCGGACGAGAGACCCAGTACTTC

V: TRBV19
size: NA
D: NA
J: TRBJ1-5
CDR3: CASSLEPGGRPQPQHF
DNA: TGTGCCAGTAGCCTCGAACCCGGGGGAAGGCCTCAGCCCCAGCATTTT

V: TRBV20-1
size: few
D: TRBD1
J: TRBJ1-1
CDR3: CSAQSGGRSTEAFF
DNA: TGCAGTGCTCAATCAGGGGGTCGAAGTACTGAAGCTTTCTTT

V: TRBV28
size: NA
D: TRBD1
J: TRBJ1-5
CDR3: CASSGQKGNQPQHF
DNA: TGTGCCAGCTCGGGACAGAAAGGAAATCAGCCCCAGCATTTT

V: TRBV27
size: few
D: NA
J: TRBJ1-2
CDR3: CASSRDNSYGYTF
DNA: TGTGCCAGCAGTCGTGACAATTCCTATGGCTACACCTTC

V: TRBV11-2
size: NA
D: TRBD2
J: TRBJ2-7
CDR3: CASSLVTGGAYEQYF
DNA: TGTGCCAGCAGCTTAGTGACGGGAGGTGCTTACGAGCAGTACTTC

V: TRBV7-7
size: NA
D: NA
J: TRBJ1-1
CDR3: CASSLNENTEAFF
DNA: TGTGCCAGCAGCTTGAATGAGAACACTGAAGCTTTCTTT

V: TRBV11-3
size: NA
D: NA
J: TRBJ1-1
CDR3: CASSLRSARNTEAFF
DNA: TGTGCCAGCAGCTTAAGGTCGGCCCGGAACACTGAAGCTTTCTTT

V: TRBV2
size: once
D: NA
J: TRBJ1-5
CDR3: CASSESRALRRPQHF
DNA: TGTGCCAGCAGTGAAAGCAGGGCCCTCAGGCGGCCCCAGCATTTT

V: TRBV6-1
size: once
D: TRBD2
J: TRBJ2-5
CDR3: CASSEVVGGAGAPETQYF
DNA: TGTGCCAGCAGTGAAGTGGTCGGAGGAGCGGGAGCCCCAGAGACCCAGTACTTC

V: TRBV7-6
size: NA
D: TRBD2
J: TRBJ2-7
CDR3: CASRVAGGLYEQYF
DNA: TGTGCCAGCAGGGTAGCGGGGGGTCTCTACGAGCAGTACTTC

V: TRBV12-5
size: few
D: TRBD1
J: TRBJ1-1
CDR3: CASGPRTGGTEAFF
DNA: TGTGCTAGTGGTCCACGGACAGGTGGGACTGAAGCTTTCTTT

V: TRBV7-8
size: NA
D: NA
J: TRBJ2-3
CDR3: CASSSPGRDLSTDTQYF
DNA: TGTGCCAGCAGCTCCCCGGGGCGGGATCTAAGCACAGATACGCAGTATTTT

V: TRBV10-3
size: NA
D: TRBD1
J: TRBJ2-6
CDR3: CATFDRVPGANVLTF
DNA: TGTGCCACCTTCGACAGGGTGCCTGGGGCCAACGTCCTGACTTTC

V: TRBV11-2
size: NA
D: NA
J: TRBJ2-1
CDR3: CASSSLKGYYEQFF
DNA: TGTGCCAGCAGCTCCTTGAAGGGCTACTATGAGCAGTTCTTC

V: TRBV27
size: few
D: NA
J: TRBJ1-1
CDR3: CASSLLGGITEAFF
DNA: TGTGCCAGCAGCCTTCTGGGGGGAATCACTGAAGCTTTCTTT

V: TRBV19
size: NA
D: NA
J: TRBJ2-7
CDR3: CASSMERDSSYEQYF
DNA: TGTGCCAGTAGTATGGAGCGGGACAGCTCCTACGAGCAGTACTTC

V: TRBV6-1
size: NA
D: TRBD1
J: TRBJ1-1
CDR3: CASRDTGDTEAFF
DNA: TGTGCCAGCAGGGATACAGGGGACACTGAAGCTTTCTTT

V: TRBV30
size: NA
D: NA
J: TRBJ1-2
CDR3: CAWSPSIWGYTF
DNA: TGTGCCTGGAGCCCCTCAATTTGGGGCTACACCTTC

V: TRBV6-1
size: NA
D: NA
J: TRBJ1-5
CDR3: CASSEDRTFNQPQHF
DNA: TGTGCCAGCAGTGAAGATAGGACATTCAATCAGCCCCAGCATTTT

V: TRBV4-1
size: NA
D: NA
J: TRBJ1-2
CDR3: CASSQESNNNYGYTF
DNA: TGCGCCAGCAGCCAAGAGTCGAACAATAACTATGGTTACACCTTC

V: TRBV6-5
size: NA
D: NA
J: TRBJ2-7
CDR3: CASSYGGGAAYEQYF
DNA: TGTGCCAGCAGTTACGGCGGTGGGGCCGCCTACGAGCAGTACTTC

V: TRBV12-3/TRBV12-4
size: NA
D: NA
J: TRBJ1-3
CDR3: CASSLGLSSGNTIYF
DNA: TGTGCCAGCAGTCTTGGACTCTCCTCTGGAAACACCATATATTTT

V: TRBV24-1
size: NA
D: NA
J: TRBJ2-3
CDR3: CATGDPRRTDTQYF
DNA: TGTGCCACCGGGGACCCTCGACGCACAGATACGCAGTATTTT

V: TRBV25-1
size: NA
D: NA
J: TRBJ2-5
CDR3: CASSNPFDRFQETQYF
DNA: TGTGCCAGCAGTAACCCCTTCGACAGGTTCCAAGAGACCCAGTACTTC

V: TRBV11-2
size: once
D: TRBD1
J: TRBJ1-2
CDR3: CASSQGTVYYGYTF
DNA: TGTGCCAGCAGCCAAGGGACAGTCTACTATGGCTACACCTTC

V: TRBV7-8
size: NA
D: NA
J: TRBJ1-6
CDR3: CASSLTGGGPPLHF
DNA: TGTGCCAGCAGCTTGACGGGAGGCGGCCCACCCCTCCACTTT

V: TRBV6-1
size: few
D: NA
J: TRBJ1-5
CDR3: CASSVGARGNQPQHF
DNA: TGTGCCAGCAGTGTCGGGGCGCGAGGCAATCAGCCCCAGCATTTT

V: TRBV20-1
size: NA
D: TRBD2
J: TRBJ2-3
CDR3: CSASSGTSGSTDTQYF
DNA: TGCAGTGCTAGTTCCGGGACTAGCGGGAGCACAGATACGCAGTATTTT

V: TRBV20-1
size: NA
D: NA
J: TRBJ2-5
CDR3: CSAMWGQETQYF
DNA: TGCAGTGCCATGTGGGGCCAAGAGACCCAGTACTTC

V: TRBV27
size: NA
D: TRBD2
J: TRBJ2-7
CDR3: CASSLTSAQGNEQYF
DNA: TGTGCCAGCAGTCTGACTAGCGCTCAGGGGAACGAGCAGTACTTC

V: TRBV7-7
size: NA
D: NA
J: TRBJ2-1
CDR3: CASSPDSYNEQLF
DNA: TGTGCCAGCAGCCCCGACAGCTACAATGAGCAGCTCTTC

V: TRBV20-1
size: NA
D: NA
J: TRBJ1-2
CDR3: CSARDNTVDGYTF
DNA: TGCAGTGCTAGAGATAACACGGTCGATGGCTACACCTTC

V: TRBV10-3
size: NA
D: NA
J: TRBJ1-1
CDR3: CAISESGGARAFF
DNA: TGTGCCATCAGTGAGTCGGGGGGGGCGAGAGCTTTCTTT

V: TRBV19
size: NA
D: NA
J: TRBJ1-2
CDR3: CASSIYGGGYTF
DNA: TGTGCCAGTAGTATATATGGAGGGGGCTACACCTTC

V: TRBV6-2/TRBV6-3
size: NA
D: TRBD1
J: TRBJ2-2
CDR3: CASSLDRVVNTGELFF
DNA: TGTGCCAGCAGCTTAGACAGGGTGGTGAACACCGGGGAGCTGTTTTTT

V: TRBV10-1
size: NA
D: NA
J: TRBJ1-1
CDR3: CASSPSGTRFGTEAFF
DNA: TGCGCCAGCAGTCCTTCCGGGACCCGATTTGGCACTGAAGCTTTCTTT

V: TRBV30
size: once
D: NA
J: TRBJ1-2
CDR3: CAWEQGSGGYTF
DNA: TGTGCCTGGGAACAGGGATCCGGTGGCTACACCTTC

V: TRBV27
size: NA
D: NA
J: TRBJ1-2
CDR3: CASSLGGARNYGYTF
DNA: TGTGCCAGCAGTTTAGGGGGGGCCCGGAACTATGGCTACACCTTC

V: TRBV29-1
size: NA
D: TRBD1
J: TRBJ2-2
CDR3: CSVAGGRAGGELFF
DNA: TGCAGCGTTGCAGGGGGCCGGGCCGGCGGGGAGCTGTTTTTT

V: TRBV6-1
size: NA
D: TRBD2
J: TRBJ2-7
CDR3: CASTLTSGRIHEQYF
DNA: TGTGCCAGCACCCTAACTAGCGGGAGAATCCACGAGCAGTACTTC